The 11 T cell receptor beta chains below were found in one sample sequenced in a study of shared clonotypes between healthy human individuals. Sequenced by immunoSEQ multiplex PCR; TCRdb stores in-frame clones only, minus some. In the table there are fewer than 650,000 clones, roughly 79% of which are singletons. Source material: PBMCs. Receptors were obtained from a woman in her forties in good health. Some clones in this sample may be carry-over from other donors' samples.

The rearrangement uses TRBV19 and TRBJ1-5; D is unresolved. Germline-derived CDR1 and CDR2 are LNHDA and SQIVND (reference sequence). This CDR3 is 15 amino acids long. V lost 6 bases to trimming and J lost 3 bases, with 15 bases between them. The CDR3 loop reads CASSSLVGHNQPQHF. CDR3 DNA sequence: TGTGCCAGTAGCTCTCTCGTGGGTCACAATCAGCCCCAGCATTTT.

This clone has a count of ten or more. The sample holds other DNA sequences that translate to the same CDR3. V is TRBV5-1 and J is TRBJ2-5; 8 bases agree with TRBD1. The CDR3 totals 13 residues. J was trimmed by 5 bases and V by 7 bases; bases with no gene match: 7. Germline CDR1 and CDR2: SGHRS and YFSETQ. The CDR3 DNA follows: TGCGCCAGCTCTACAGGGGGTCGGGAGACCCAGTACTTC. Amino acids: CASSTGGRETQYF.

The chain is built from TRBV6-4 and TRBJ2-7, with TRBD1 matching 8 bases. Germline assignment: CDR1 MRHNA and CDR2 SNTAGT. V shed 3 bases, J shed 4 bases, and the junction held 8 bases outside the gene matches. This CDR3 is built from 15 residues. The CDR3 coding sequence is TGTGCCAGCAGTGAAGAGGCAGGGGGCATGTACGAGCAGTACTTC. This translates into CASSEEAGGMYEQYF.

The DNA for the CDR3 is TGTGCCAGCAGCTCCCGGGACAGGGAAGGCAGCAATCAGCCCCAGCATTTT. Residues: CASSSRDREGSNQPQHF. This sequence joins TRBV7-3 and TRBJ1-5; 9 bases are shared with TRBD1. V shed 4 bases, J shed 1 base, and the junction held 8 bases outside the gene matches. Germline CDR1 SGHTA, CDR2 FQGTGA. The CDR3 totals 17 residues.

V gene TRBV5-4 combines with J gene TRBJ2-5; TRBD1 aligns across 8 bases. The germline gives CDR1 SGHNT, CDR2 YYREEE (reference sequence). V shed 0 bases, J shed 2 bases, and the junction held 3 bases outside the gene matches. The CDR3 sequence is 15 residues long. The CDR3 region is CASSLAGGRQETQYF. Here the CDR3 DNA reads TGTGCCAGCAGCTTGGCAGGGGGCAGGCAAGAGACCCAGTACTTC. The entire variable domain, with the rest obtained from reference TRBV5-4 and TRBJ2-5, is as follows: ETGVTQSPTHLIKTRGQQVTLRCSSQSGHNTVSWYQQALGQGPQFIFQYYREEENGRGNFPPRFSGLQFPNYSSELNVNALELDDSALYLCASSLAGGRQETQYFGPGTRLLVL.

The gene calls are TRBV29-1 and TRBJ2-7; weak D call: TRBD2 (6 bases). This CDR3 comprises 13 residues. V gave up 7 bases and J gave up 4 bases, with 17 bases separating them. The germline V gene encodes CDR1 SQVTM and CDR2 ANQGSEA. CDR3 protein: CSAMGAGLYEQYF. The CDR3 nucleotides read TGCAGCGCCATGGGAGCGGGCCTTTACGAGCAGTACTTC.

The chain has TRBV6-5 and TRBJ1-1, with D hard to call. The germline V gene encodes CDR1 MNHEY and CDR2 SVGAGI. This CDR3 is built from 15 residues. Between the trimmed V and J ends, which lost 2 bases and 6 bases, there was a span of 16 bases. The CDR3 nucleotides read TGTGCCAGCAGTTACACCCTCTCAGGCCTGGCTGAAGCTTTCTTT. Amino acids: CASSYTLSGLAEAFF.

The chain couples TRBV13 to TRBJ1-5; TRBD1 is a possible D gene (6 bases). The germline V gene encodes CDR1 PRHDT and CDR2 FYEKMQ (reference sequence). The ends were cut back, 5 bases at V and 5 bases at J, with 19 bases in the middle. The CDR3 runs 16 residues. In nucleotides, the CDR3 is TGTGCCAGCAGCACGAGCACACAGGGAAGCGATCAGCCCCAGCATTTT. Its translation is CASSTSTQGSDQPQHF.

The CDR3 protein is CASSFRRDRGPVREKLFF. The CDR3 nucleotides are TGTGCCAGCAGTTTCCGACGGGACAGGGGGCCCGTCCGCGAAAAACTGTTTTTT. J is TRBJ1-4 and V is TRBV28, with 12 bases identical to TRBD1. This CDR3 comprises 18 residues. The germline gives CDR1 MDHEN, CDR2 SYDVKM. J lost 8 bases, V lost 3 bases, and 13 bases had no gene match.

The CDR3 spells CASSLEGIQPQHF. In DNA, the CDR3 is TGCGCCAGCAGCTTGGAGGGGATTCAGCCCCAGCATTTT. The J gene is TRBJ1-5, the V gene TRBV5-1; maybe TRBD1 (5 bases). The CDR3 has 13 residues. CDR1 and CDR2 (germline): SGHRS, YFSETQ. The germline V and J ends were trimmed by 0 bases and 6 bases, with 7 bases remaining between them.

The CDR3 sequence: CAWSVRQGGIGKLFF. CDR3 nucleotide sequence: TGTGCCTGGAGTGTACGACAGGGAGGTATCGGAAAACTGTTTTTT. The chain couples TRBV30 to TRBJ1-4, with 7 nucleotides matching TRBD1. The junction had 11 bases not matched to a gene; V was cut back by 0 bases and J by 10 bases. CDR1 is GTSNPN and CDR2 is SVGIG in the germline V gene (reference sequence). The CDR3 runs 15 residues.